These 20 T cell receptor beta chains came from one sample sequenced in a study of T cell repertoires in cytomegalovirus infection. TCRdb fed the reads into MiXCR, producing one record per CDR3 protein. The sample lists approximately 500,000 distinct CDR3 sequences, around 27% seen once, with roughly 13% in the top ten. Sequencing was done on a sample of PBMCs. Every receptor here comes from a human donor in good health (CMV status not recorded). Some clones in this sample may be carry-over from other donors' samples.

This chain joins TRBV7-2 and TRBJ2-3; 9 bases are a match to TRBD2. Germline V lookup: CDR1 SGHTA, CDR2 FQGNSA. This CDR3 region has 16 residues. V shed 3 bases and J 3 bases; nucleotides not matched to a gene: 7. In DNA, the CDR3 is TGTGCCAGCAGCTTCCGCGGGAGGGCCGGTACAGATACGCAGTATTTT. Its protein product is CASSFRGRAGTDTQYF.

J is TRBJ2-3 and V is TRBV25-1, with D possibly TRBD2 on 5 matching bases. Trimming shortened V by 5 bases and J by 0 bases, and 12 bases separated the two germline ends. Germline assignment: CDR1 MGHDK and CDR2 SYGVNS. This CDR3 is built from 15 residues. CDR3 sequence: CASSNSAVSTDTQYF. CDR3 DNA sequence: TGTGCCAGCAGTAATAGCGCCGTCAGCACAGATACGCAGTATTTT.

This clonotype was recorded a few times. The chain carries TRBV19 and TRBJ1-5; D may be TRBD1 (6 bases). The CDR3 extends over 16 amino acids. Trimming cost V 2 bases and J 7 bases, with 18 bases left between them. Germline V gives CDR1 LNHDA, CDR2 SQIVND (reference sequence). The CDR3 region is CASSILQGQGWQPQHF. CDR3 nucleotide sequence: TGTGCCAGTAGTATACTGCAGGGGCAGGGGTGGCAGCCCCAGCATTTT. The full variable domain, in which reference TRBV19 and TRBJ1-5 provide the parts outside the CDR3, is DGGITQSPKYLFRKEGQNVTLSCEQNLNHDAMYWYRQDPGQGLRLIYYSQIVNDFQKGDIAEGYSVSREKKESFPLTVTSAQKNPTAFYLCASSILQGQGWQPQHFGDGTRLSIL.

The chain joins TRBV12-3 or TRBV12-4 to TRBJ2-4, with 15 positions matching TRBD2. With V trimmed by 5 bases and J by 0 bases, 8 bases remained unmatched. This CDR3 contains 19 residues. Here the CDR3 DNA reads TGTGCCAGCAGTCGGGGACTAGCGGGAGGCACTGTAGCCAAAAACATTCAGTACTTC. Translating gives CASSRGLAGGTVAKNIQYF.

In this sample, this clonotype turned up a few times. The chain has TRBV25-1 and TRBJ2-7; the match to TRBD1 covers 10 bases. The CDR3 runs to 14 residues. The V gene's germline CDR1 is MGHDK and CDR2 SYGVNS. The V gene end was trimmed by 8 bases and the J gene end by 6 bases; junction bases not matched to a gene: 10. The CDR3 DNA sequence: TGTGCCAGCCCCGATGGGAGGACAGGGGGCGAGCAGTACGTC. As protein: CASPDGRTGGEQYV.

This clonotype was found many times. The chain employs TRBV7-2 and TRBJ2-5; 9 bases line up with TRBD1. The junction had 9 bases not matched to a gene; V was cut back by 5 bases and J by 5 bases. Per germline, CDR1 SGHTA and CDR2 FQGNSA. The CDR3 sequence is 15 residues long. The CDR3 region is CASSRGGTGRETQYF. CDR3 sequence (DNA): TGTGCCAGCAGCCGCGGCGGGACAGGGCGCGAGACCCAGTACTTC.

Ten or more counts support this clonotype. This chain links TRBV12-3 or TRBV12-4 with TRBJ2-7; D is undetermined. V was shortened by 6 bases and J by 3 bases, with 12 bases between the two germline ends. The CDR3 is 13 residues long. The CDR3 region is CASSRLGVYEQYV. The DNA of the CDR3 is TGTGCCAGCAGCCGCCTTGGGGTCTACGAGCAGTACGTC.

The chain employs TRBV14 and TRBJ2-6; no reliable D call. The CDR3 has 17 residues. Trimming stripped 0 bases from V and 2 bases from J, with 11 bases between. CDR1 is SGHDN and CDR2 is FVKESK in the germline V gene. In DNA, the CDR3 is TGTGCCAGCAGCCAAGATGCCGAAGTTCCTGGGGCCAACGTCCTGACTTTC. It translates to CASSQDAEVPGANVLTF.

The chain employs TRBV12-3 or TRBV12-4 and TRBJ2-7; D is perhaps TRBD2 (6 bases). Trimming removed 8 bases from V and 5 bases from J, with 19 bases in between. The CDR3 loop spans 14 amino acids. In nucleotides, the CDR3 is TGTGCCAGCTCACGGGGGTTCCCCTCTCACGAGCAGTACTTC. As protein: CASSRGFPSHEQYF.

In its sample, this clonotype was seen a few times. The chain uses TRBV19 and TRBJ2-5, with D perhaps assigned TRBD1 or TRBD2 (5 bases each). The germline CDR1 and CDR2 sequences are LNHDA and SQIVND (reference sequence). The CDR3 is 13 amino acids. The ends were cut back, 7 bases at V and 5 bases at J, with 14 bases in the middle. The CDR3 region is CASTLGDGETQYF. The DNA of the CDR3 is TGTGCCAGTACCCTCGGGGACGGGGAGACCCAGTACTTC.

This clonotype was seen more than once but under ten times. This chain links TRBV19 with TRBJ1-3; D is unclear. The germline V and J ends were trimmed by 8 bases and 1 base, with 9 bases remaining between them. Germline V lookup: CDR1 LNHDA, CDR2 SQIVND (reference sequence). The CDR3 runs 13 residues. CDR3 DNA sequence: TGTGCCAGTCAACGAAGGTCTGGAAACACCATATATTTT. As protein: CASQRRSGNTIYF. The full variable domain, completed using reference TRBV19 and TRBJ1-3, is DGGITQSPKYLFRKEGQNVTLSCEQNLNHDAMYWYRQDPGQGLRLIYYSQIVNDFQKGDIAEGYSVSREKKESFPLTVTSAQKNPTAFYLCASQRRSGNTIYFGEGSWLTVV.

Many counts were recorded for this clonotype. This sequence joins TRBV7-3 and TRBJ2-1, with a tentative D call TRBD2 (6 bases). Germline CDR1 and CDR2: SGHTA and FQGTGA. This CDR3 is built from 15 residues. V lost 0 bases, J lost 3 bases, and 9 bases lay in between. CDR3 sequence (DNA): TGTGCCAGCAGCTTAACTAGCGGTGACTACAATGAGCAGTTCTTC. It codes for CASSLTSGDYNEQFF.

V is TRBV9 and J is TRBJ2-1; the D gene is possibly TRBD1 (6 bases). Germline loops: CDR1 SGDLS, CDR2 YYNGEE. With 3 bases removed from V and 15 bases from J, the gap between germline ends came to 22 bases. The CDR3 is 14 residues long. CDR3 DNA sequence: TGTGCCAGCAGCGCTGGAGCAGGGGAAGGTAGGGTGTTCTTC. Protein sequence: CASSAGAGEGRVFF.

This clonotype was seen at least ten times. The chain has TRBV7-3 and TRBJ1-5, with unresolved D. This CDR3 is 14 amino acids long. V lost 3 bases and J lost 5, with 11 bases in between. Germline V gene data show CDR1 as SGHTA and CDR2 as FQGTGA. The CDR3 DNA follows: TGTGCCAGCAGCTTCGGACTAACGCATCAGCCCCAGCATTTT. It codes for CASSFGLTHQPQHF.

The chain joins TRBV6-2 or TRBV6-3 to TRBJ2-3; D might be TRBD1 or TRBD2, each matching 5 bases. CDR3 length equals 14 residues. Germline V gene data show CDR1 as MNHEY and CDR2 as SVGEGT. Trimming cost V 2 bases and J 2 bases, with 8 bases left between them. Here the CDR3 reads CASSYGGATDTQYF. The CDR3 DNA follows: TGTGCCAGCAGTTACGGGGGAGCCACAGATACGCAGTATTTT.

V is TRBV6-5 and J is TRBJ2-1, with 9 nucleotides matching TRBD1. The CDR3 is 16 residues long. CDR1 MNHEY and CDR2 SVGAGI come from the germline V gene. J lost 4 bases, V lost 2 bases, and 6 bases had no gene match. CDR3 protein: CASSYGTGRVYNEQFF. For the CDR3, the DNA is TGTGCCAGCAGTTACGGGACAGGGCGGGTGTACAATGAGCAGTTCTTC.

This clonotype was seen a few times. The chain is built from TRBV6-1 and TRBJ2-3; D is undetermined. The V end was cut by 5 bases, the J end by 2 bases, with 23 bases between. The CDR3 length is 18 residues. CDR1 and CDR2 (germline): MNHNS, SASEGT. CDR3 DNA sequence: TGTGCCAGCAGTCCTGACCCGGTTCTATCGCGTACCACAGATACGCAGTATTTT. It is translated as CASSPDPVLSRTTDTQYF.

The gene calls are TRBV2 and TRBJ1-4, with TRBD1 as a possible D gene (5 bases). Germline CDR1 and CDR2: SNHLY and FYNNEI. This CDR3 has 15 amino acids. V was pared by 6 bases and J by 3 bases, with 14 bases between. The CDR3 nucleotides are TGTGCCAGCAGCCCAACATGGGGGGCTAATGAAAAACTGTTTTTT. It is translated as CASSPTWGANEKLFF.

The CDR3 DNA reads as TGCAGCGTTGTCCTAGCGGGGCACACAGATACGCAGTATTTT. The encoded protein is CSVVLAGHTDTQYF. J is TRBJ2-3 and V is TRBV29-1, with TRBD2 identical over 9 bases. CDR3 length equals 14 residues. Looked up from germline, CDR1 is SQVTM and CDR2 is ANQGSEA. V shed 4 bases and J 2 bases; nucleotides not matched to a gene: 4.

V usage is TRBV6-2 or TRBV6-3 and J usage is TRBJ2-2, with D possibly being TRBD2 (6 bases). Germline CDR1 reads MNHEY; CDR2 reads SVGEGT. Trimming pared 2 bases from V and 6 bases from J, leaving 16 bases between. The CDR3 totals 16 residues. The CDR3 nucleotides are TGTGCCAGCAGTTACCCGACGGGAGTTAAGGCCGGGGAGCTGTTTTTT. Residues: CASSYPTGVKAGELFF.